This TCR beta chain was captured by sequencing in a study of beta chain features in type 1 diabetes listed by TCRdb under 2018. With regard to the full study: No differences in mean age, gender distribution, total cell number or subset yield were found between patients and healthy donors. A total of 85 million to 110 million sorted cells were examined across all samples, and RNA yield correlated strongly with the number of cells per subset. In the study, TCRB repertoires of sorted circulating CD4+ T cell subsets from recently diagnosed type 1 diabetes patients were compared with those of matched healthy donors. Regulatory and stem cell-like memory subsets were isolated from only 8 patients and roughly eight healthy donors, whereas naive and central memory subsets came from all 30 or so donors.

Summary of the overall study and its limitations: A moderate but significant shortening of TCRB CDR3 length was observed in type 1 diabetes patients in all four CD4+ subsets. Naive, central memory and regulatory TCRB repertoires appeared to be more similar among patients than among healthy donors. PCR might favor shorter templates, but patient and control samples were amplified and corrected together, so any skew would affect both groups equally. Fewer insertions and more nucleotide deletions at VDJ recombination sites were observed in patients with type 1 diabetes, implying thymic rearrangement abnormalities. Because small numbers of individuals were included in the HLA sub-analyses, any influence of HLA type on TCRB rearrangement was left unresolved. Sequencing cDNA rather than genomic DNA could over-represent highly expressing activated cells, although activation and CD3 levels did not differ between groups.

From each donor, a single peripheral blood sample of about 110 mL on average was drawn into heparinised tubes. Naive, central memory, regulatory and stem cell-like memory CD4+ T cells were sorted on a BD FACSAria II using a panel including CD45RO, CCR7, CD25, CD127, CD95 and CD27. Purity was above 98% for every sorted population. PBMCs were separated immediately by Lymphoprep density gradient centrifugation and were stained directly, without being cultured. So that batch effects would be minimized, each experiment stained and sorted samples in pairs, pairing one healthy donor with one patient. This clone was seen a few times. Its cognate antigen has yet to be identified. Base qualities are not at hand, and no much larger clone is one base apart. The High Capacity cDNA Reverse Transcription Kit was used to reverse transcribe all of the isolated RNA, meaning that expressed TCRB transcripts were what got sequenced. Deep immunoSEQ sequencing was applied to naive, central memory and regulatory T cell samples, giving an average of about 3.7 million total reads per sample. After sorted cells were lysed in RLT buffer, RNA was extracted with DNase-treated RNeasy Micro or Mini kits, with the choice depending on cell number. Each cell subset was processed on its own to prevent cross-contamination, while patient and healthy donor samples were processed together. TCRB sequences were amplified from cDNA with the immunoSEQ multiplex PCR, producing 87-bp fragments spanning the CDR3 region. Sequencing of the amplicons was done on the Illumina HiSeq platform. Processing in the source paper ran as follows. PCR bias was computationally corrected using synthetic template baselines, reads within Hamming distance 2 were collapsed, and singletons that could not be merged were discarded. Reads were aligned to IMGT to assign V, D and J genes, CDR3 length, and insertions or deletions at six rearrangement sites. Within each subset, clonotype counts were normalized to sorted cell number, and only after that were true diversity and Gini coefficients computed with the tcR R package. The overlap coefficient, calculated on TCRB nucleotide sequences, was used to quantify repertoire sharing. Out-of-frame TCRB sequences from naive cells were analyzed to stand in for the pre-selection repertoire. TCRdb's version of the immuneACCESS table is confined to in-frame rearrangements and falls short of the full clone set. An unresolved V gene accounts for under half of the shortfall where checked; the remainder is of unknown origin. The V and J calls and clone size were taken over from that table, and D and trimming were inferred from the DNA. The sample records a few hundred thousand clones, roughly 16% of which are singletons. 0.019% of the sample is taken by the ten largest.

Its CDR3 holds 12 amino acids, cysteine through phenylalanine. The read is trimmed to its CDR3 DNA, 36 bases read in frame from base 1. From a lookup of the germline V gene, CDR1 and CDR2 are SQVTM and ANQGSEA. Trimming removed 2 bases from V and 4 bases from J, leaving 9 bases between the germline ends. The chain couples TRBV29-1 to TRBJ2-7; too little of a D gene remains to name it. The sequence was collected from a woman aged 18-29 years in good health. Sequences were obtained from naive CD4+ T cells from blood. In the paper's terms, the cell subset or site label means: true naive CD4+ T cells. For the CDR3, the sequence is CSVETTEYEQYF. At the DNA level, the sequence is TGCAGCGTTGAAACAACAGAGTACGAGCAGTACTTC.